A selection of T cell receptor beta chains follows, all from one sample in a study of molecular identifiers for immune sequencing clone quantification. TCRdb recomputed calls from the PCR reads with MiXCR, one row per CDR3 protein. This table has 350,000 or so distinct CDR3 sequences, about a fifth appearing once. Source material: naive CD8+ T cells from blood, with Jurkat cell RNA spiked in. The receptors stem from a human donor in good health. Some libraries in this study had Jurkat cell RNA spiked in. Each CDR3 is given with its conserved first and last residue. The D gene is left open where the match is weak. Clone size is shown for a subset of rows, as once, few, many or a class of expanded clone.

J | size | V | D | DNA | CDR3
TRBJ2-2 | many | TRBV4-3 | TRBD1 | TGCGCCAGCAGCCAAGAGAGAATTGCGACAGGGGCGAACACCGGGGAGCTGTTTTTT | CASSQERIATGANTGELFF
TRBJ1-1 | many | TRBV4-1 | TRBD1 | TGCGCCAGCAGAAACAGGGGGCAGGACACTGAAGCTTTCTTT | CASRNRGQDTEAFF
TRBJ2-7 | few | TRBV27 | . | TGTGCCAGCAGTTCTCGGACCGAGCAGTACTTC | CASSSRTEQYF
TRBJ2-5 | many | TRBV19 | . | TGTGCCAGTAGTAACCAGGGGAGTGGCGGGAGCCTGGTTGAGACCCAGTACTTC | CASSNQGSGGSLVETQYF
TRBJ2-3 | . | TRBV7-2 | . | TGTGCCAGCAGCTTAATTGTGGGGGGGCCTGCAGATGCGCAGTATTTT | CASSLIVGGPADAQYF
TRBJ2-4 | . | TRBV7-9 | . | TGTGCCAGCAGCGACTCTGGACCCAAAAACATTCAGTACTTC | CASSDSGPKNIQYF
TRBJ1-1 | few | TRBV28 | TRBD1 | TGTGCCAGCAGTGCCGGGACAGGGAGGACTGAAGCTTTCTTT | CASSAGTGRTEAFF
TRBJ1-2 | few | TRBV29-1 | . | TGCAGCGTGGAGGGTTTAGATGGCTACACCTTC | CSVEGLDGYTF
TRBJ2-1 | few | TRBV11-2 | . | TGTGCCAGCAGCTTTCCCTCAACGGGGCGAGCGGAGAATTACAATGAGCAGTTCTTC | CASSFPSTGRAENYNEQFF
TRBJ2-5 | few | TRBV13 | TRBD1 | TGTGCCAGCAGCCCGGGACAGGTCGCGACCCAGTACTTC | CASSPGQVATQYF
TRBJ2-7 | few | TRBV19 | . | TGTGCCAGTACCATCTGGGGGAGACATGAAAGCTACGAGCAGTACTTC | CASTIWGRHESYEQYF
TRBJ1-1 | many | TRBV5-1 | . | TGCGCCAGCAGCTGGAACGTGGACAGATCGAACACTGAAGCTTTCTTT | CASSWNVDRSNTEAFF
TRBJ2-3 | many | TRBV28 | TRBD2 | TGTGCCAGCAGCCCACTAGCGGGAGCACCAGATACGCAGTATTTT | CASSPLAGAPDTQYF
TRBJ2-1 | few | TRBV10-3 | . | TGTGCCACCTCCGTCTCCTACAATGAGCAGTTCTTC | CATSVSYNEQFF
TRBJ1-3 | once | TRBV29-1 | . | TGCAGCCCTCTAGTTGGAAACACCATATATTTT | CSPLVGNTIYF